Presented here are 14 T cell receptor beta chains from one specimen sequenced in a study of cytomegalovirus exposure and HLA in healthy donors. Generated by immunoSEQ multiplex PCR, the TCRdb table keeps only in-frame clones and is missing some. Of some 170,000 clones in the sample, around 85% were seen once. The sequenced sample consisted of PBMCs. These receptors came from a man aged 30 to 39 in good health and CMV-seropositive.

The rearrangement uses TRBV6-5 and TRBJ2-7, with 7 bases aligning to TRBD1. V trimming: 5 bases; J trimming: 2 bases; junction bases outside the gene matches: 9. The CDR3 loop spans 15 amino acids. The germline CDR1 and CDR2 sequences are MNHEY and SVGAGI. The CDR3 reads CASSPSGGPTYEQYF. CDR3 bases: TGTGCCAGCAGTCCTTCAGGGGGACCCACCTACGAGCAGTACTTC.

Here the CDR3 reads CASSPLTGVVNTEAFF. The CDR3 coding sequence is TGTGCCAGCTCACCGCTGACAGGGGTGGTGAACACTGAAGCTTTCTTT. The chain has TRBV18 and TRBJ1-1; 8 nucleotides match TRBD1. J was trimmed by 0 bases and V by 3 bases; bases with no gene match: 6. This CDR3 has 16 amino acids. The V gene's germline CDR1 is KGHSH and CDR2 LQKENI. Full variable domain (rest looked up from reference TRBV18 and TRBJ1-1): NAGVMQNPRHLVRRRGQEARLRCSPMKGHSHVYWYRQLPEEGLKFMVYLQKENIIDESGMPKERFSAEFPKEGPSILRIQQVVRGDSAAYFCASSPLTGVVNTEAFFGQGTRLTVV.

The V and J genes are TRBV7-8 and TRBJ2-1; 7 bases agree with TRBD2. CDR3 length equals 16 residues. The junction had 8 bases not matched to a gene; V was cut back by 5 bases and J by 1 base. The germline CDR1 and CDR2 sequences are SGHVS and FQNEAQ. The CDR3: CASSNQRGPSYNEQFF. CDR3 DNA: TGTGCCAGCAGCAACCAGCGGGGCCCTTCCTACAATGAGCAGTTCTTC.

This chain joins TRBV7-2 and TRBJ1-1, with D unresolved. CDR1 SGHTA and CDR2 FQGNSA come from the germline V gene. V was shortened by 4 bases and J by 6 bases, with 12 bases between the two germline ends. CDR3 length equals 13 residues. CDR3 coding DNA: TGTGCCAGCAGCTCGCAGATACGGGCTGAAGCTTTCTTT. Protein sequence: CASSSQIRAEAFF.

The CDR3 DNA sequence: TGTGCCAGCTCACCCCGCGGACAGGGCGGATACAATGAGCAGTTCTTC. As protein: CASSPRGQGGYNEQFF. This chain joins TRBV18 and TRBJ2-1, with 8 bases fitting TRBD1. CDR3 length equals 16 residues. V was pared by 3 bases and J by 4 bases, with 8 bases of the junction left unmatched. Germline CDR1 reads KGHSH; CDR2 reads LQKENI.

The rearrangement uses TRBV6-5 and TRBJ1-3; perhaps TRBD1 as D (5 bases). CDR1 is MNHEY and CDR2 is SVGAGI in the germline V gene. Trimming took off 4 bases at V and 6 bases at J, with 13 bases between the two ends. This CDR3 has 14 residues. The CDR3 DNA is TGTGCCAGCAGTTTTCGCAGGGTTGAAAACACCATATATTTT. Its protein product is CASSFRRVENTIYF.

The genes are TRBV9 and TRBJ2-3; D not certain. The CDR3 is 16 residues long. Trimming cost V 0 bases and J 0 bases, with 11 bases left between them. The germline gives CDR1 SGDLS, CDR2 YYNGEE. CDR3 in amino acids: CASSVGSWPSTDTQYF. The CDR3 coding sequence is TGTGCCAGCAGCGTAGGGTCCTGGCCTAGCACAGATACGCAGTATTTT.

V is TRBV7-2 and J is TRBJ2-7, with 7 bases fitting TRBD2. V lost 1 base to trimming and J lost 3 bases; unmatched junction nucleotides: 6. The CDR3 spans 15 residues. Germline loops: CDR1 SGHTA, CDR2 FQGNSA. The CDR3 is CASSLEAGPYYEQYF. The CDR3 DNA follows: TGTGCCAGCAGCTTAGAAGCGGGGCCCTACTACGAGCAGTACTTC.

The chain carries TRBV9 and TRBJ2-2; D may be TRBD2 (5 bases). The V end lost 0 bases, the J end lost 5 bases, and 8 bases lay between the germline ends. The germline CDR1 and CDR2 sequences are SGDLS and YYNGEE. CDR3 length: 14 residues. The CDR3 bases are TGTGCCAGCAGCGTAGTCGGGGTTACCGGGGAGCTGTTTTTT. Protein product: CASSVVGVTGELFF.

The J gene is TRBJ1-5, the V gene TRBV10-3, with 9 positions matching TRBD1. CDR1 is ENHRY, CDR2 SYGVKD, per germline. The CDR3 contains 14 residues. V gave up 6 bases and J gave up 3 bases; unmatched junction bases: 3. The CDR3 DNA follows: TGTGCCATCAGCGGGGACAGGGACAATCAGCCCCAGCATTTT. It specifies CAISGDRDNQPQHF.

This clone was seen only a few times. V gene TRBV5-1 combines with J gene TRBJ2-7; 7 bases fit TRBD1. CDR1 is SGHRS and CDR2 is YFSETQ in the germline V gene. The trim removed 1 base at V and 1 base at J, leaving 5 bases unmatched. This CDR3 spans 15 amino acids. The CDR3 loop is CASSLSPGQSYEQYF. CDR3 sequence (DNA): TGCGCCAGCAGCTTGTCTCCGGGACAGTCCTACGAGCAGTACTTC.

V usage is TRBV7-8 and J usage is TRBJ1-4; 7 bases are shared with TRBD1. CDR1 SGHVS and CDR2 FQNEAQ come from the germline V gene. After removal of 2 bases from V and 8 bases from J, the junction contained 5 bases not matched to a gene. This CDR3 has 14 residues. The CDR3 sequence: CASSLRDSLEKLFF. Written as DNA, the CDR3 is TGTGCCAGCAGCTTAAGGGACAGTCTCGAAAAACTGTTTTTT.

V is TRBV4-3 and J is TRBJ1-2; tentative D call: TRBD1 (6 bases). With 1 base removed from V and 8 bases from J, the gap between germline ends came to 17 bases. The CDR3 contains 15 residues. Germline V gene sequence: CDR1 LGHNA, CDR2 YSLEER. The CDR3 region is CASSQGGGQRSGYTF. CDR3 bases: TGCGCCAGCAGCCAAGGGGGGGGGCAGAGGAGCGGCTACACCTTC.

This clone occurred once. V usage is TRBV19 and J usage is TRBJ1-1, with unresolved D. This CDR3 comprises 15 residues. Per germline, CDR1 LNHDA and CDR2 SQIVND (reference sequence). Between the trimmed V and J ends, which lost 6 bases and 0 bases, there was a span of 14 bases. CDR3 DNA: TGTGCCAGTAGCCCCTGGGGAGGGATGAACACTGAAGCTTTCTTT. This sequence encodes CASSPWGGMNTEAFF.